In this sample, the clone carrying this TCR beta chain turned up many times. The data originate from a study of response to subunit inactivated influenza vaccine. From the RT-PCR reads, TCRdb called clonotypes with MiXCR, one entry per CDR3 protein. The sample has roughly 620,000 distinct CDR3 sequences, around 11% seen once. There are 14 residues in the CDR3. The germline V gene encodes CDR1 SQVTM and CDR2 ANQGSEA. With 4 bases clipped from V and 4 bases from J, the junction kept 3 bases outside the gene matches. Another study also made use of these data, one on T cells expressing NK-cell markers. That report adds: For TCR beta, cDNA was produced by 5'RACE template switching with UMIs. It was sorted CD3+CD56+NKG2C+, CD3+CD56+NKG2C- and CD3+CD56-NKG2C+ T cells that supplied the TCR beta repertoires.

This receptor was identified in a man in his fifties who received an inactivated influenza vaccine. The chain combines TRBV29-1 with TRBJ2-1; 11 bases are a match to TRBD2. The sample in question was PBMCs from blood, obtained on the day of vaccination. The CDR3 sequence: CSVAASGRYNEQFF. The DNA of the CDR3 is TGCAGCGTTGCGGCTAGCGGGAGGTACAATGAGCAGTTCTTC.